A single sample gave rise to the 19 T cell receptor beta chains below, sequenced in a study of cytomegalovirus exposure and HLA in healthy donors. Primers: 60 Vbeta forward and 13 Jbeta reverse. TCRdb's copy holds only in-frame clones and misses some; the assay was immunoSEQ multiplex PCR. This sample has hundreds of thousands of clones, with more than 60% found just once. The material sequenced was PBMCs. All receptors come from a girl aged 2 to 10 in good health and CMV-seronegative.

This chain links TRBV6-5 with TRBJ1-4; D may be TRBD1 (6 bases). CDR3 length: 15 residues. V was pared by 0 bases and J by 4 bases, with 9 bases between. In germline, CDR1 is MNHEY, CDR2 SVGAGI. CDR3 sequence: CASSYSGDINEKLFF. In DNA, the CDR3 is TGTGCCAGCAGTTACTCGGGGGACATTAATGAAAAACTGTTTTTT.

V and J are TRBV10-3 and TRBJ1-1; D remains unclear. CDR1 and CDR2 (germline): ENHRY, SYGVKD. V lost 0 bases to trimming and J lost 10 bases, with 18 bases between them. There are 15 residues in the CDR3. The CDR3 coding sequence is TGTGCCATCAGTGAGTCTAAAGGGAGGGTCGCTGGAGCTTTCTTT. Translation: CAISESKGRVAGAFF.

The chain recombines TRBV7-9 with TRBJ1-2; D unclear. With 4 bases removed from V and 6 bases from J, the gap between germline ends came to 12 bases. Germline V gene lookup returns CDR1 SEHNR and CDR2 FQNEAQ (reference sequence). The CDR3 sequence is 13 residues long. CDR3 loop: CASSWTPRDGYTF. CDR3 DNA: TGTGCCAGCAGCTGGACGCCGAGGGATGGCTACACCTTC.

The chain couples TRBV7-3 to TRBJ2-1; TRBD2 is a possible D gene (6 bases). The CDR3 runs 16 residues. V was shortened by 0 bases and J by 7 bases, with 16 bases between the two germline ends. The germline gives CDR1 SGHTA, CDR2 FQGTGA. The CDR3 spells CASSLTRESPKNEQFF. CDR3 sequence (DNA): TGTGCCAGCAGCTTAACTCGGGAGTCCCCTAAAAATGAGCAGTTCTTC.

This chain joins TRBV18 and TRBJ1-4; 11 bases are shared with TRBD1. Germline V CDR1 and CDR2: KGHSH, LQKENI. V was pared by 3 bases and J by 8 bases, with 8 bases of the junction left unmatched. The CDR3 runs 16 residues. The CDR3 is CASSPDIRDRGEKLFF. As DNA, the CDR3 is TGTGCCAGCTCACCCGACATCCGGGACAGGGGGGAAAAACTGTTTTTT.

The chain couples TRBV29-1 to TRBJ2-3, with D hard to call. Trimming removed 4 bases from V and 1 base from J, with 6 bases in between. The CDR3 totals 12 residues. The germline V gene encodes CDR1 SQVTM and CDR2 ANQGSEA. The CDR3 loop is CSVVRRTDTQYF. In DNA form, the CDR3 reads TGCAGCGTTGTGCGGCGCACAGATACGCAGTATTTT.

This CDR3 is CASSQGRSNEQFF. CDR3 nucleotide sequence: TGCGCCAGCAGCCAAGGGCGGAGCAATGAGCAGTTCTTC. The chain has TRBV4-1 and TRBJ2-1; unclear D gene. The CDR3 length is 13 residues. Germline V gene lookup returns CDR1 MGHRA and CDR2 YSYEKL. Trimming stripped 1 base from V and 6 bases from J, with 7 bases between.

The chain combines TRBV6-8 with TRBJ1-3, with D possibly TRBD1 on 6 matching bases. Germline V gives CDR1 MNHGY, CDR2 SAAAGT. CDR3 length equals 17 residues. V shed 2 bases and J shed 0 bases, with 14 bases lying between them. The CDR3 region has the DNA TGTGCCAGCAGTTACCGTCAGGGGATTTACTCTGGAAACACCATATATTTT. Translated: CASSYRQGIYSGNTIYF.

The chain uses TRBV14 and TRBJ1-1; D is unresolved. The CDR3 has 14 residues. V was trimmed by 4 bases and J by 1 base, leaving 10 bases between them. Looked up from germline, CDR1 is SGHDN and CDR2 is FVKESK. The chain's CDR3 is CASSLHEGNTEAFF. Written as DNA, the CDR3 is TGTGCCAGCAGCCTCCACGAGGGGAACACTGAAGCTTTCTTT.

This rearrangement joins TRBV9 to TRBJ1-3, with D possibly being TRBD1 (6 bases). This CDR3 contains 15 residues. Per the germline V gene, CDR1 is SGDLS and CDR2 is YYNGEE. Trimming took off 4 bases at V and 0 bases at J, with 11 bases between the two ends. CDR3: CASSPRGGSGNTIYF. The CDR3 DNA is TGTGCCAGCAGCCCCCGAGGGGGCTCTGGAAACACCATATATTTT.

This chain connects TRBV9 to TRBJ1-1; no clear D gene. This CDR3 spans 15 amino acids. Trimming took off 4 bases at V and 3 bases at J, with 16 bases between the two ends. The germline V gene encodes CDR1 SGDLS and CDR2 YYNGEE. DNA for the CDR3: TGTGCCAGCAGCCCGGCCGTATCGGGGTACACTGAAGCTTTCTTT. It yields the protein CASSPAVSGYTEAFF. The full variable domain, in which reference TRBV9 and TRBJ1-1 provide the parts outside the CDR3, is DSGVTQTPKHLITATGQRVTLRCSPRSGDLSVYWYQQSLDQGLQFLIQYYNGEERAKGNILERFSAQQFPDLHSELNLSSLELGDSALYFCASSPAVSGYTEAFFGQGTRLTVV.

The chain couples TRBV12-5 to TRBJ2-5, with D possibly matching TRBD2 (6 bases). V shed 4 bases and J shed 4 bases, with 16 bases lying between them. CDR3 size: 15 residues. Germline CDR1 reads LGHNT; CDR2 reads FRNRAP. Here the CDR3 reads CASGSSGDPSETQYF. CDR3 coding DNA: TGTGCTAGTGGTTCCTCGGGGGACCCCTCAGAGACCCAGTACTTC.

A few counts support this clone. The rearrangement joins TRBV5-1 to TRBJ1-6; 7 bases align to TRBD1. Germline V gene sequence: CDR1 SGHRS, CDR2 YFSETQ. CDR3 length: 15 amino acids. V shed 1 base, J shed 6 bases, and the junction held 4 bases outside the gene matches. DNA of the CDR3: TGCGCCAGCAGCTTGAGCGCAGGGGGTAATTCACCCCTCCACTTT. Protein: CASSLSAGGNSPLHF.

The chain links TRBV6-1 to TRBJ1-1; no clear D. Trimming shortened V by 5 bases and J by 10 bases, and 11 bases separated the two germline ends. CDR1 and CDR2 from the germline V gene are MNHNS and SASEGT. CDR3 length: 11 residues. DNA for the CDR3: TGTGCCAGCAGTCTCCGGGTGGGAGCTTTCTTT. Its translation: CASSLRVGAFF.

The sample holds one count of this clone. The V gene is TRBV6-1, the J gene TRBJ1-3, with 8 bases aligning to TRBD1. Looked up from germline, CDR1 is MNHNS and CDR2 is SASEGT. There are 13 residues in the CDR3. Trimming at V came to 7 bases and at J to 4 bases, leaving 3 bases not matched to a gene. CDR3 loop: CASTQGVGNTIYF. In DNA, the CDR3 is TGTGCCAGCACACAGGGGGTAGGAAACACCATATATTTT.

The chain carries TRBV6-5 and TRBJ1-2; maybe TRBD1 (5 bases). Germline V CDR1 and CDR2: MNHEY, SVGAGI. This CDR3 is 13 amino acids long. Deletions cut 6 bases from V and 3 bases from J, with 11 bases between. For the CDR3, the DNA is TGTGCCAGCAGCCCGGGGGGGGACTATGGCTACACCTTC. Translating it yields CASSPGGDYGYTF.

The rearrangement links TRBV7-6 to TRBJ2-1; maybe TRBD1 (5 bases). The CDR3 is 15 amino acids. Per the germline V gene, CDR1 is SGHVS and CDR2 is FNYEAQ. Trimming cost V 2 bases and J 4 bases, with 12 bases left between them. Here the CDR3 reads CASSLQGYDYNEQFF. As DNA, the CDR3 is TGTGCCAGCAGCTTACAGGGTTATGATTACAATGAGCAGTTCTTC.

The chain carries TRBV9 and TRBJ1-1; possible D gene TRBD1, 6 bases. Trimming took 4 bases from V and 7 from J, leaving 14 bases between them. Germline V gene sequence: CDR1 SGDLS, CDR2 YYNGEE. The CDR3 consists of 13 residues. Written as DNA, the CDR3 is TGTGCCAGCAGCCCACGGACAGCCAATGAAGCTTTCTTT. It yields the protein CASSPRTANEAFF.

The chain uses TRBV30 and TRBJ1-5, with 10 bases lining up with TRBD1. After removal of 2 bases from V and 4 bases from J, the junction contained 8 bases not matched to a gene. Per germline, CDR1 GTSNPN and CDR2 SVGIG (reference sequence). The CDR3 has 16 amino acids. CDR3 in DNA: TGTGCCTGGAGTTTTACCGGGACAGGGGTTAATCAGCCCCAGCATTTT. Translating it yields CAWSFTGTGVNQPQHF.